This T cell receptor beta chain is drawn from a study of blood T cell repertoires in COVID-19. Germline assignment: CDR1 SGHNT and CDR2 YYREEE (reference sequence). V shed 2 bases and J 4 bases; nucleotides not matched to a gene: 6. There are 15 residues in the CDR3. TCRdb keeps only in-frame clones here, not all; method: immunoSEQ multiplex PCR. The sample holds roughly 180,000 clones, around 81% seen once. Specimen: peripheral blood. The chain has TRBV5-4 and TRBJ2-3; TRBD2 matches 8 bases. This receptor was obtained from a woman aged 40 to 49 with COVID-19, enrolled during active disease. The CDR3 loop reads CASSLAGEAADTQYF. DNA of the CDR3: TGTGCCAGCAGCTTAGCGGGAGAAGCGGCAGATACGCAGTATTTT. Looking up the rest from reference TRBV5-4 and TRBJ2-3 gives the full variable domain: ETGVTQSPTHLIKTRGQQVTLRCSSQSGHNTVSWYQQALGQGPQFIFQYYREEENGRGNFPPRFSGLQFPNYSSELNVNALELDDSALYLCASSLAGEAADTQYFGPGTRLTVL.